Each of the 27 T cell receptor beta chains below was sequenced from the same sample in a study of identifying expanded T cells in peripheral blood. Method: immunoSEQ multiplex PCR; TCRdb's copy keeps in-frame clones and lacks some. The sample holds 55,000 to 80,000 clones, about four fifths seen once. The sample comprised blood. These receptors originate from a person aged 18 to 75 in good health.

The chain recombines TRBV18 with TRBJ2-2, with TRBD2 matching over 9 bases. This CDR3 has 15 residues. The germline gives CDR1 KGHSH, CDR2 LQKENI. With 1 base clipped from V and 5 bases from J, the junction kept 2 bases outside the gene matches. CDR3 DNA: TGTGCCAGCTCACCACTAGCGGGAGAAACCGGGGAGCTGTTTTTT. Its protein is CASSPLAGETGELFF.

The CDR3 sequence is CAISAGVREAFF. The CDR3 bases are TGTGCCATCAGTGCAGGCGTAAGAGAAGCTTTCTTT. The chain links TRBV10-3 to TRBJ1-1; D not resolved. CDR1 ENHRY and CDR2 SYGVKD come from the germline V gene. CDR3 length equals 12 residues. The V gene lost 4 bases and the J gene lost 8 bases, with 11 bases spanning the gap.

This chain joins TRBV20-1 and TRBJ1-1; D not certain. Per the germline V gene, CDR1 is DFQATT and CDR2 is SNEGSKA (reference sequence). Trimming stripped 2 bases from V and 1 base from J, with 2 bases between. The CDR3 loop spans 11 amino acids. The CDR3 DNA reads TGCAGTGCTAGATCGAACACTGAAGCTTTCTTT. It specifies CSARSNTEAFF.

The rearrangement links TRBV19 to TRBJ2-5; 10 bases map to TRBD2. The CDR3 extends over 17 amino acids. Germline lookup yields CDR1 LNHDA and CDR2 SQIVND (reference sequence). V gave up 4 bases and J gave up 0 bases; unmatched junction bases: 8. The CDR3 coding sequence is TGTGCCAGTAGTACGACGGGACTAGCGCGTTACCAAGAGACCCAGTACTTC. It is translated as CASSTTGLARYQETQYF.

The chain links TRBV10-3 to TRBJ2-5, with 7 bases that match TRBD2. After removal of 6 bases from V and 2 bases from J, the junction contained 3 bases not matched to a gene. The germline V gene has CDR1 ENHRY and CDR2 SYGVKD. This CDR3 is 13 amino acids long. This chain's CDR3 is CAIRRGLQETQYF. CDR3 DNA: TGTGCCATCAGACGGGGACTACAAGAGACCCAGTACTTC.

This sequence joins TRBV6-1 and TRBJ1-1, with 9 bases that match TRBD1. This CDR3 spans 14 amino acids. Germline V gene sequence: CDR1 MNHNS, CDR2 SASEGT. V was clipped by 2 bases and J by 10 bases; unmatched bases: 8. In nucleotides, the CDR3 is TGTGCCAGCAGTGAAATAACCGGGACAGGGAGAGCTTTCTTT. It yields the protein CASSEITGTGRAFF.

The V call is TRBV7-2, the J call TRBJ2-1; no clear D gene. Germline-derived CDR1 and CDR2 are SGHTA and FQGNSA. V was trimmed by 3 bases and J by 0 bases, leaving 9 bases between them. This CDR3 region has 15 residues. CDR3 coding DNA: TGTGCCAGCAGCTTGGACGTGGGCTCCTACAATGAGCAGTTCTTC. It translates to CASSLDVGSYNEQFF.

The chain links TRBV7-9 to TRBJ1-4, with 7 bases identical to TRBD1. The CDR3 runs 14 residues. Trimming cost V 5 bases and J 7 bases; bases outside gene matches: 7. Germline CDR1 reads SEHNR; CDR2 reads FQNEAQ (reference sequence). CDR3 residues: CASSQQGIGEKLFF. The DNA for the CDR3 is TGTGCCAGCAGCCAACAGGGGATCGGTGAAAAACTGTTTTTT. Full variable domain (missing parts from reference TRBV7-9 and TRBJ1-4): DTGVSQNPRHKITKRGQNVTFRCDPISEHNRLYWYRQTLGQGPEFLTYFQNEAQLEKSRLLSDRFSAERPKGSFSTLEIQRTEQGDSAMYLCASSQQGIGEKLFFGSGTQLSVL.

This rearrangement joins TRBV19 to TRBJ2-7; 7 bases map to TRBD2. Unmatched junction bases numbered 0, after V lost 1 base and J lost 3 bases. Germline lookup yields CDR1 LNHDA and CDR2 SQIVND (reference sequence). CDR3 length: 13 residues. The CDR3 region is CASSIGEGYEQYF. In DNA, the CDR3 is TGTGCCAGTAGTATAGGGGAGGGCTACGAGCAGTACTTC.

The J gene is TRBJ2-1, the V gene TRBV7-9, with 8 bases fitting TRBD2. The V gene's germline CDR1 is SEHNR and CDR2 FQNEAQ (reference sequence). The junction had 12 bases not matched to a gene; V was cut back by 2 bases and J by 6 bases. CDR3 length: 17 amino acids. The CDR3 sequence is CASSLRGSGRAANEQFF. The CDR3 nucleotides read TGTGCCAGCAGCTTAAGGGGGAGCGGGAGAGCGGCCAATGAGCAGTTCTTC.

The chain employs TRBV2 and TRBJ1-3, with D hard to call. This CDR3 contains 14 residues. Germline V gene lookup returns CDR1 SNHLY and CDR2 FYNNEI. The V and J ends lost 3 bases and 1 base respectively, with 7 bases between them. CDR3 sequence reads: CASSEQASGNTIYF. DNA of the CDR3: TGTGCCAGCAGTGAGCAGGCTTCTGGAAACACCATATATTTT.

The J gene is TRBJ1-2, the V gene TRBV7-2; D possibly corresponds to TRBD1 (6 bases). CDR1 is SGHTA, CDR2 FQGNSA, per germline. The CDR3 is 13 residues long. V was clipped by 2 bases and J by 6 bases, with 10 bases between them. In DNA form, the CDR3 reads TGTGCCAGCAGCTTACCGACAGGAGATGGCTACACCTTC. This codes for CASSLPTGDGYTF.

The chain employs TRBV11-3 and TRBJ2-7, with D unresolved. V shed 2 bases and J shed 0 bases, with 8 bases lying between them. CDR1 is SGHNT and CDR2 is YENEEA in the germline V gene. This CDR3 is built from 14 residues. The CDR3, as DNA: TGTGCCAGCAGCTTATATATCACCTCCTACGAGCAGTACTTC. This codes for CASSLYITSYEQYF.

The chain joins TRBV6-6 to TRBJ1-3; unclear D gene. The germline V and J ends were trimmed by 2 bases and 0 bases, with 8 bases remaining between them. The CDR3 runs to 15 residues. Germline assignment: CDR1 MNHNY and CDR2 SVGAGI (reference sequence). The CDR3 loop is CASSYGQRSGNTIYF. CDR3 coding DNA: TGTGCCAGCAGTTACGGGCAACGCTCTGGAAACACCATATATTTT.

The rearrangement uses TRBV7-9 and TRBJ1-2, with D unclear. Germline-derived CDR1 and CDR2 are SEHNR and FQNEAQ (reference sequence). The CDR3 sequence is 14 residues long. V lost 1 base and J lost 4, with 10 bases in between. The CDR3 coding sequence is TGTGCCAGCAGCTTAGTGGAATCCTCCTATGGCTACACCTTC. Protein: CASSLVESSYGYTF.

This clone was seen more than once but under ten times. CDR3 loop: CASTQGDFPAMEQYV. The DNA of the CDR3 is TGTGCCAGCACTCAAGGGGACTTCCCGGCTATGGAGCAGTACGTC. This sequence joins TRBV6-1 and TRBJ2-7, with a possible D match to TRBD2 (6 bases). The V and J ends lost 7 bases and 7 bases respectively, with 23 bases between them. This CDR3 comprises 15 residues. Germline CDR1 is MNHNS and CDR2 is SASEGT.

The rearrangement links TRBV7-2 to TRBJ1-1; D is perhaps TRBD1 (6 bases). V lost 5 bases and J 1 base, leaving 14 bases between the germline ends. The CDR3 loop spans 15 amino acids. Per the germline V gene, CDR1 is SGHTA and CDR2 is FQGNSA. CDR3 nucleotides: TGTGCCAGCAGCCCGCACAGGGCAGGGAACACTGAAGCTTTCTTT. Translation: CASSPHRAGNTEAFF.

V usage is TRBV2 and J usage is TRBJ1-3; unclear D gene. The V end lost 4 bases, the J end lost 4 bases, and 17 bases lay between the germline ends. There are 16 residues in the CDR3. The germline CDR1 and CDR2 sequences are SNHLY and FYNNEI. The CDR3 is CASSGSTPKIGNTIYF. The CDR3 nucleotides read TGTGCCAGCAGTGGGTCCACCCCAAAGATCGGAAACACCATATATTTT.

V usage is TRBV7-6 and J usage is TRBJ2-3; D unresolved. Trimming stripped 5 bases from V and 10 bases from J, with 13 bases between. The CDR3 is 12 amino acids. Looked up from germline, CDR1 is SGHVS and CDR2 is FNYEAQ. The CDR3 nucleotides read TGTGCCAGCAGCCAAACCACTCCTCCGCAGTATTTT. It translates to CASSQTTPPQYF.

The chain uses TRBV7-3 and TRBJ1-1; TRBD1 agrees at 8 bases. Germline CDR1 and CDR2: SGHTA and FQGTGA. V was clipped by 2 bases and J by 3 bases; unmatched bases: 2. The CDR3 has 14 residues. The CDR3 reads CASSLVQGDTEAFF. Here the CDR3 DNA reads TGTGCCAGCAGCTTAGTACAGGGGGACACTGAAGCTTTCTTT.

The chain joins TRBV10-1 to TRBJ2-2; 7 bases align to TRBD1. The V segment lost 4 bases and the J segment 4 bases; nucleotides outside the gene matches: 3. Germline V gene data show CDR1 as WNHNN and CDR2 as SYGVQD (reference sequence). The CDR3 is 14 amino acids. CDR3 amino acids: CASSGQGVTGELFF. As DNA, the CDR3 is TGCGCCAGCAGTGGGCAGGGGGTCACCGGGGAGCTGTTTTTT.

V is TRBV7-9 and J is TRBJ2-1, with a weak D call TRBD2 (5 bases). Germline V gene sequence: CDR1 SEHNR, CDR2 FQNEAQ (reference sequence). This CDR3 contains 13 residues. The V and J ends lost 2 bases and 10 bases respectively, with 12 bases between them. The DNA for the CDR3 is TGTGCCAGCAGCTTAAGGTCCGGCGGGGAGCAGTTCTTC. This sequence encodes CASSLRSGGEQFF.

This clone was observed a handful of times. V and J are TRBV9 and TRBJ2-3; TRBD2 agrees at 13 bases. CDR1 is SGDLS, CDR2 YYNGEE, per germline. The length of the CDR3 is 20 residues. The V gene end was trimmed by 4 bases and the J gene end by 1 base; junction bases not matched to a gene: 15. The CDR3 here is CASSPSSDLTSGRGTDTQYF. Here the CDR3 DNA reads TGTGCCAGCAGCCCCAGTTCAGACCTAACTAGCGGGAGGGGCACAGATACGCAGTATTTT.

The CDR3 is CASSPIQLTVTDTQYF. CDR3 nucleotides: TGTGCCAGCAGTCCTATCCAGCTCACTGTCACAGATACGCAGTATTTT. The chain employs TRBV27 and TRBJ2-3; D is uncertain. Germline values: CDR1 MNHEY, CDR2 SMNVEV (reference sequence). This CDR3 spans 16 amino acids. Trimming took off 5 bases at V and 2 bases at J, with 17 bases between the two ends.

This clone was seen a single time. The CDR3 region has the DNA TGTGCCAGTAGTATTCCGGGGCTGACCCAGTACTTC. Amino acids: CASSIPGLTQYF. The gene calls are TRBV19 and TRBJ2-5; D may be TRBD1 or TRBD2 (5 bases each). V gave up 3 bases and J gave up 7 bases, with 9 bases separating them. This CDR3 has 12 amino acids. CDR1 LNHDA and CDR2 SQIVND come from the germline V gene (reference sequence).

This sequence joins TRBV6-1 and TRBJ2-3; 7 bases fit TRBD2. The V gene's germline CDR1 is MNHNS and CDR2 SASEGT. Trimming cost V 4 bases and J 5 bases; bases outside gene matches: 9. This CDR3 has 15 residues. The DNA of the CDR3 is TGTGCCAGCAGTGTTTCGGGCGGGAGAGGAGATACGCAGTATTTT. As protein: CASSVSGGRGDTQYF.

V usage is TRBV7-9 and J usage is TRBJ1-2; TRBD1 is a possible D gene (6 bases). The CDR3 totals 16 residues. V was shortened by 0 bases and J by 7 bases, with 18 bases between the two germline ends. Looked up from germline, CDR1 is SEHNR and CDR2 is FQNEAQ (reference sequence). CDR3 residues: CASSLAGGPSGAGYTF. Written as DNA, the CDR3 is TGTGCCAGCAGCTTAGCCGGGGGACCCTCGGGGGCTGGCTACACCTTC.